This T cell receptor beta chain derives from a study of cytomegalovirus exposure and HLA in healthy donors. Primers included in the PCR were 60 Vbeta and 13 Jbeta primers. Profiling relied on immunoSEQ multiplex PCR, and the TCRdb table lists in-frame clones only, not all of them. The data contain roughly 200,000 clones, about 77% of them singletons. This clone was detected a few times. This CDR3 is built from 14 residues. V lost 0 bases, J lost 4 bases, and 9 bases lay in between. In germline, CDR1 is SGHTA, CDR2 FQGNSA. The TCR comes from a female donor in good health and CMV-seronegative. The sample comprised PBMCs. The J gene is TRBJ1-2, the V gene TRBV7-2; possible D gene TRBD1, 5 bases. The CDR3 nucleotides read TGTGCCAGCAGCTTAGCGCAGGGAGGCTATGGCTACACCTTC. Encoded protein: CASSLAQGGYGYTF.